The following is a TCR beta chain sequence with its context. V lost 4 bases and J lost 4; bases outside the gene matches: 4. Germline CDR1 reads SQVTM; CDR2 reads ANQGSEA. The CDR3 totals 12 residues. This sample was included in a study of blood T cell repertoires in COVID-19. This table comes from immunoSEQ multiplex PCR, and its TCRdb copy is limited to in-frame clones, with some not included. Of some 400,000 clones listed, roughly 91% are singletons. What was sequenced was PBMCs or T cells enriched from blood (not recorded which). The sequence derives from a woman in her 30s who had recovered from COVID-19. The rearrangement links TRBV29-1 to TRBJ2-7, with 7 bases fitting TRBD1. CDR3 sequence reads: CSVVSRGYEQYF. The CDR3 DNA reads TGCAGCGTTGTGTCCAGGGGGTACGAGCAGTACTTC.